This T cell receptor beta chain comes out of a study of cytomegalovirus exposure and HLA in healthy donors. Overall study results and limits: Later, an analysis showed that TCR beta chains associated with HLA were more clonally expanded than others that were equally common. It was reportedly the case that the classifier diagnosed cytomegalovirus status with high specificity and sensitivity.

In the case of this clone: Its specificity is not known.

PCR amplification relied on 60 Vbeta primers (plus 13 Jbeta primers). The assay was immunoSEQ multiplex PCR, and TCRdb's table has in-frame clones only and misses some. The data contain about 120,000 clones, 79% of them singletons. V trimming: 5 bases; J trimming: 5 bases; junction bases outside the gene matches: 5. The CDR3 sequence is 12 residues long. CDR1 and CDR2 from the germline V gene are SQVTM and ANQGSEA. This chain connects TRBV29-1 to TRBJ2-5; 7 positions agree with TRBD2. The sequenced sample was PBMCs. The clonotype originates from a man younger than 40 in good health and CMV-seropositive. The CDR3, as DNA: TGCAGCGTTCCCCCCGGGGGGGAGACCCAGTACTTC. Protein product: CSVPPGGETQYF.